These 26 T cell receptor beta chains were sequenced from one sample in a study of T cell clonotyping in hematopoietic cell transplantation. As for time point: recipient sample about 28 days before transplant, after cytoreduction. Assay used: immunoSEQ multiplex PCR; TCRdb lists only in-frame clones, some missing. The sample has more than 70,000 clones; almost 97% are singletons. The sequencing here drew on peripheral blood mononuclear cells, taken before stem cell transplant. These receptors originate from a woman in her 50s with acute myeloid leukemia. Some clones in this sample may be carry-over from other donors' samples.

The chain carries TRBV9 and TRBJ1-1, with D perhaps matching TRBD1 (5 bases). With 3 bases removed from V and 5 bases from J, the gap between germline ends came to 23 bases. CDR1 is SGDLS and CDR2 is YYNGEE in the germline V gene. CDR3 length: 17 amino acids. The CDR3 DNA follows: TGTGCCAGCAGCGCACATCCCGATCGGGGGTGGGGGACTGAAGCTTTCTTT. Amino acids: CASSAHPDRGWGTEAFF.

The V call is TRBV27, the J call TRBJ2-7; TRBD1 is a possible D gene (6 bases). CDR1 MNHEY and CDR2 SMNVEV come from the germline V gene (reference sequence). The CDR3 contains 13 residues. Trimming took off 4 bases at V and 6 bases at J, with 13 bases between the two ends. The CDR3 sequence: CASSWFRGGEQYF. CDR3 sequence (DNA): TGTGCCAGCAGTTGGTTCAGGGGTGGCGAGCAGTACTTC.

This chain joins TRBV6-1 and TRBJ1-5, with D perhaps matching TRBD1 (5 bases). Trimming removed 1 base from V and 2 bases from J, with 9 bases in between. This CDR3 is built from 15 residues. Germline lookup yields CDR1 MNHNS and CDR2 SASEGT. The CDR3, as DNA: TGTGCCAGCAGTGAAGGTCGGGGGGGCAATCAGCCCCAGCATTTT. It is translated as CASSEGRGGNQPQHF.

This chain connects TRBV19 to TRBJ1-5; D gene ambiguous. The CDR3 consists of 13 residues. Germline V gene lookup returns CDR1 LNHDA and CDR2 SQIVND (reference sequence). DNA for the CDR3: TGTGCTGTTAAGGGCGGGAGCAATCAGCCCCAGCATTTT. Translated, it gives CAVKGGSNQPQHF. Complete variable domain (other parts from reference TRBV19 and TRBJ1-5): DGGITQSPKYLFRKEGQNVTLSCEQNLNHDAMYWYRQDPGQGLRLIYYSQIVNDFQKGDIAEGYSVSREKKESFPLTVTSAQKNPTAFYLCAVKGGSNQPQHFGDGTRLSIL.

V usage is TRBV7-2 and J usage is TRBJ2-7; 7 positions agree with TRBD2. The CDR3 consists of 14 residues. V trimming: 6 bases; J trimming: 9 bases; junction bases outside the gene matches: 14. The germline gives CDR1 SGHTA, CDR2 FQGNSA. CDR3 in amino acids: CASSSTAAGDGQYF. CDR3 in DNA: TGTGCCAGCAGTTCCACAGCTGCGGGGGACGGGCAGTACTTC.

The genes are TRBV9 and TRBJ1-2; D is unclear. The germline V gene has CDR1 SGDLS and CDR2 YYNGEE. The CDR3 is 15 residues long. V shed 0 bases and J shed 8 bases, with 17 bases lying between them. This CDR3 reads CASSVETAVTNGYTF. The CDR3 DNA reads TGTGCCAGCAGCGTAGAGACCGCAGTGACTAACGGCTACACCTTC.

The rearrangement uses TRBV11-2 and TRBJ2-7, with D possibly being TRBD2 (6 bases). This CDR3 comprises 13 residues. Germline V gives CDR1 SGHAT, CDR2 FQNNGV. V was shortened by 6 bases and J by 7 bases, with 16 bases between the two germline ends. In DNA, the CDR3 is TGTGCCAGCAGTTACCTAGCGACGGGAGAGCAGTACTTC. The encoded protein is CASSYLATGEQYF.

The chain combines TRBV6-5 with TRBJ2-5; no definite D call. Trimming stripped 2 bases from V and 3 bases from J, with 10 bases between. Germline V gene lookup returns CDR1 MNHEY and CDR2 SVGAGI. This CDR3 has 14 amino acids. CDR3 residues: CASSYGLNKETQYF. In DNA form, the CDR3 reads TGTGCCAGCAGTTACGGGCTAAATAAAGAGACCCAGTACTTC.

Only one count was recorded for this clone. The V gene is TRBV29-1, the J gene TRBJ2-3, with D unresolved. From germline, CDR1 is SQVTM and CDR2 ANQGSEA. The CDR3 runs 12 residues. V lost 0 bases to trimming and J lost 6 bases, with 7 bases between them. As DNA, the CDR3 is TGCAGCGTTGAAGATGACCTTGATACGCAGTATTTT. Encoded protein: CSVEDDLDTQYF.

The chain has TRBV4-1 and TRBJ1-2; D unclear. Germline CDR1 and CDR2: MGHRA and YSYEKL. The germline V and J ends were trimmed by 0 bases and 9 bases, with 14 bases remaining between them. This CDR3 contains 14 residues. CDR3 in amino acids: CASSQDEQRQSYTF. The CDR3 nucleotides read TGCGCCAGCAGCCAAGATGAGCAGCGCCAAAGCTACACCTTC.

This chain joins TRBV27 and TRBJ2-7; the match to TRBD2 covers 10 bases. The trim removed 10 bases at V and 3 bases at J, leaving 3 bases unmatched. The CDR3 has 12 amino acids. Germline CDR1 and CDR2: MNHEY and SMNVEV (reference sequence). The CDR3 bases are TGTGCCACAAGGACTAGCGGCTACGAGCAGTACTTC. Its translation is CATRTSGYEQYF.

This sequence joins TRBV7-2 and TRBJ2-7, with 11 bases that match TRBD2. The trim removed 4 bases at V and 2 bases at J, leaving 1 base unmatched. CDR1 SGHTA and CDR2 FQGNSA come from the germline V gene. The CDR3 spans 14 residues. The CDR3 bases are TGTGCCAGCAGCTATAGCGGGGGGGCCTACGAGCAGTACTTC. It is translated as CASSYSGGAYEQYF.

J is TRBJ1-5 and V is TRBV2; 7 bases are shared with TRBD1. V was pared by 2 bases and J by 7 bases, with 8 bases of the junction left unmatched. The germline V gene has CDR1 SNHLY and CDR2 FYNNEI. The CDR3 spans 15 residues. The CDR3 coding sequence is TGTGCCAGCAGTGAATTCTCGGCAGGGGGACAGCCCCAGCATTTT. This sequence encodes CASSEFSAGGQPQHF.

The V gene is TRBV4-1, the J gene TRBJ2-2, with D perhaps matching TRBD2 (5 bases). Germline-derived CDR1 and CDR2 are MGHRA and YSYEKL. The CDR3 is 14 amino acids. Trimming left V 4 bases short and J 1 base short, with 7 bases between. The CDR3 spells CASSLSGNTGELFF. CDR3 in DNA: TGCGCCAGCAGCCTAAGCGGGAACACCGGGGAGCTGTTTTTT.

Here the CDR3 reads CASSLAHAVQETQYF. The DNA for the CDR3 is TGTGCCAGCAGCTTAGCGCACGCAGTCCAAGAGACCCAGTACTTC. The V and J genes are TRBV7-8 and TRBJ2-5; D uncertain. V was shortened by 0 bases and J by 1 base, with 9 bases between the two germline ends. Germline CDR1 SGHVS, CDR2 FQNEAQ. The CDR3 spans 15 residues.

This chain connects TRBV25-1 to TRBJ2-5, with TRBD2 identical over 8 bases. This CDR3 spans 13 amino acids. V was clipped by 7 bases and J by 5 bases; unmatched bases: 6. The germline V gene encodes CDR1 MGHDK and CDR2 SYGVNS. The CDR3 sequence is CASNSGIGETQYF. The DNA of the CDR3 is TGTGCCAGCAATAGCGGGATCGGGGAGACCCAGTACTTC.

This clone has just a few counts. The gene calls are TRBV9 and TRBJ1-2; TRBD1 agrees at 7 bases. The CDR3 extends over 16 amino acids. The V gene's germline CDR1 is SGDLS and CDR2 YYNGEE. With V trimmed by 4 bases and J by 3 bases, 12 bases remained unmatched. The CDR3 sequence: CASSSAPGQSYYGYTF. DNA of the CDR3: TGTGCCAGCAGCTCCGCGCCGGGACAGAGCTACTATGGCTACACCTTC.

The genes are TRBV19 and TRBJ1-2; 7 nucleotides align to TRBD1. From germline, CDR1 is LNHDA and CDR2 SQIVND (reference sequence). Trimming took 4 bases from V and 6 from J; bases not matched to a gene: 11. The CDR3 length is 15 residues. The DNA for the CDR3 is TGTGCCAGTAGTACCACGACAGGGCCCGGGGATGGCTACACCTTC. Translated, it gives CASSTTTGPGDGYTF. Together with reference TRBV19 and TRBJ1-2, the CDR3 gives the full variable domain: DGGITQSPKYLFRKEGQNVTLSCEQNLNHDAMYWYRQDPGQGLRLIYYSQIVNDFQKGDIAEGYSVSREKKESFPLTVTSAQKNPTAFYLCASSTTTGPGDGYTFGSGTRLTVV.

The CDR3 region is CASSERLLGGAYNEQFF. The CDR3 coding sequence is TGTGCCAGCAGTGAAAGGCTCTTGGGCGGGGCTTACAATGAGCAGTTCTTC. The genes are TRBV6-1 and TRBJ2-1, with a tentative D call TRBD2 (6 bases). V was clipped by 2 bases and J by 4 bases, with 18 bases between them. CDR1 MNHNS and CDR2 SASEGT come from the germline V gene. The CDR3 contains 17 residues.

The rearrangement joins TRBV29-1 to TRBJ1-4; D is perhaps TRBD1 (5 bases). V was cut by 6 bases and J by 5 bases, with 13 bases left in between. Germline V lookup: CDR1 SQVTM, CDR2 ANQGSEA. The CDR3 is 13 amino acids. The CDR3, as DNA: TGCAGCGTAGACACAGGTCCCAATGAAAAACTGTTTTTT. It specifies CSVDTGPNEKLFF.

This clone has a single count. This chain uses TRBV6-5 with TRBJ2-1, with TRBD2 matching 9 bases. Looked up from germline, CDR1 is MNHEY and CDR2 is SVGAGI. The CDR3 loop spans 14 amino acids. Germline trimming cut 7 bases from V and 4 bases from J; bases unmatched to any gene: 5. As DNA, the CDR3 is TGTGCCAGCAACCGGGGACTAGCTTACAATGAGCAGTTCTTC. Translation: CASNRGLAYNEQFF.

CDR3 DNA: TGTGCCTGGAGGACGGGCTATGGCTACACCTTC. Its protein product is CAWRTGYGYTF. The gene calls are TRBV30 and TRBJ1-2; D gene unclear. The CDR3 is 11 amino acids. Trimming cost V 3 bases and J 4 bases, with 6 bases left between them. Germline CDR1 reads GTSNPN; CDR2 reads SVGIG (reference sequence).

This chain joins TRBV2 and TRBJ2-7, with no clear D. Trimming took off 6 bases at V and 8 bases at J, with 17 bases between the two ends. This CDR3 has 13 residues. Per the germline V gene, CDR1 is SNHLY and CDR2 is FYNNEI. This chain's CDR3 is CASRPTLLMQQYF. In nucleotides, the CDR3 is TGTGCCAGCAGACCGACACTGTTAATGCAGCAGTACTTC.

The J gene is TRBJ2-7, the V gene TRBV5-1; 8 bases agree with TRBD2. This CDR3 spans 15 amino acids. The V gene end was trimmed by 0 bases and the J gene end by 0 bases; junction bases not matched to a gene: 2. The germline gives CDR1 SGHRS, CDR2 YFSETQ. The CDR3 DNA sequence: TGCGCCAGCAGCTTGGAAAGCGGGAGCTCCTACGAGCAGTACTTC. The encoded protein is CASSLESGSSYEQYF.

This rearrangement joins TRBV5-6 to TRBJ2-3, with D perhaps TRBD1 or TRBD2 (5 bases each). Germline-derived CDR1 and CDR2 are SGHDT and YYEEEE. The CDR3 has 14 amino acids. The ends were cut back, 5 bases at V and 1 base at J, with 11 bases in the middle. The CDR3 DNA is TGTGCCAGCAGGAGGGGATTACGCACAGATACGCAGTATTTT. It specifies CASRRGLRTDTQYF.

The chain combines TRBV27 with TRBJ1-2, with D maybe TRBD1 (5 bases). Germline V gene sequence: CDR1 MNHEY, CDR2 SMNVEV (reference sequence). CDR3 length: 12 amino acids. Trimming took off 4 bases at V and 8 bases at J, with 11 bases between the two ends. Here the CDR3 reads CASSSGALGYTF. The CDR3 bases are TGTGCCAGCAGTTCCGGGGCGCTGGGCTACACCTTC.